The present TCR beta chain was sequenced within a study of blood T cell repertoires in COVID-19. At the level of the study: Specimens from acute and convalescent COVID-19 originated in the United States, Italy and Spain. PBMCs, B-cell-depleted T cells, or T cells were the source of the cDNA or gDNA that made up the material.

This clone is hyperexpanded in the sample. Authors' analysis steps: Using reference gene primer amplification, nucleated cell counts were estimated. Data came from immunoSEQ multiplex PCR; TCRdb stores just in-frame clones and leaves some out. V, J and clone size are those of that table, while D and trimming were read from the DNA. The repertoire holds about 44,000 clones, with under 90% as singletons. Specimen: peripheral blood. The sequence was collected from a human donor in a cohort sampled during active COVID-19.

The chain's CDR3 is CASSQEGGFGDTEAFF. DNA of the CDR3: TGTGCCAGCAGCCAAGAGGGGGGATTTGGGGACACTGAAGCTTTCTTT. The chain recombines TRBV3-1 (or the pseudogene TRBV3-2) with TRBJ1-1; D possibly corresponds to TRBD1 (5 bases). The germline CDR1 and CDR2 sequences are LGHDT and YNNKEL (reference sequence). There are 16 residues in the CDR3. The V end lost 0 bases, the J end lost 3 bases, and 14 bases lay between the germline ends.